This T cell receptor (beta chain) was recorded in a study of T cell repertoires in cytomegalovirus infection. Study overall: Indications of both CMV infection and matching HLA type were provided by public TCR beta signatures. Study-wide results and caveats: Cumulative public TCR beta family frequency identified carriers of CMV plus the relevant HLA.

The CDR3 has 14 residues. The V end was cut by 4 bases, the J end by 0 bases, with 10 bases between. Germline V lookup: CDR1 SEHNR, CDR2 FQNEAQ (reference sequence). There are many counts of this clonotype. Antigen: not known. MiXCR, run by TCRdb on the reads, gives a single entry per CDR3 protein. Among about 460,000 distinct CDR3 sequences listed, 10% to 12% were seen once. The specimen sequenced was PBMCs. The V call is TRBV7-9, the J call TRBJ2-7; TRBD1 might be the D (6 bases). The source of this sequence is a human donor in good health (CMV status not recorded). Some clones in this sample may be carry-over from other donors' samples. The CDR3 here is CASSSVDSSYEQYF. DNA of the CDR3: TGTGCCAGCAGCTCCGTGGACAGCTCCTACGAGCAGTACTTC.